The subject of this entry is one T cell receptor (beta chain). Its antigen is not identified. All the patients suffered relapse after autologous stem cell transplantation, and brentuximab vedotin exposure differed. Repertoires were generated with immunoSEQ multiplex PCR, while TCRdb's copy carries only in-frame clones and drops some. The sample has 120,000 to 150,000 clones; approximately 72% are singletons. This sample was taken from a study of PD-1 blockade in classical Hodgkin lymphoma. Study findings and constraints: Nivolumab initiation under 1 year post-ASCT meant exclusion. Prior therapy or disease activity may underlie the repertoire differences, whose causes remain undefined.

This specimen consisted of peripheral blood mononuclear cells (PBMCs), obtained before the second cycle of nivolumab. The sequence derives from a human donor with classical Hodgkin lymphoma.

CDR3 sequence reads: CATSRVSGELFF. The CDR3 nucleotides read TGTGCCACCAGCAGAGTGAGCGGGGAGCTGTTTTTT. The rearrangement joins TRBV15 to TRBJ2-2; D call uncertain. The germline CDR1 and CDR2 sequences are LNHNV and YYDKDF (reference sequence). The CDR3 extends over 12 amino acids. V lost 1 base to trimming and J lost 7 bases, with 4 bases between them.